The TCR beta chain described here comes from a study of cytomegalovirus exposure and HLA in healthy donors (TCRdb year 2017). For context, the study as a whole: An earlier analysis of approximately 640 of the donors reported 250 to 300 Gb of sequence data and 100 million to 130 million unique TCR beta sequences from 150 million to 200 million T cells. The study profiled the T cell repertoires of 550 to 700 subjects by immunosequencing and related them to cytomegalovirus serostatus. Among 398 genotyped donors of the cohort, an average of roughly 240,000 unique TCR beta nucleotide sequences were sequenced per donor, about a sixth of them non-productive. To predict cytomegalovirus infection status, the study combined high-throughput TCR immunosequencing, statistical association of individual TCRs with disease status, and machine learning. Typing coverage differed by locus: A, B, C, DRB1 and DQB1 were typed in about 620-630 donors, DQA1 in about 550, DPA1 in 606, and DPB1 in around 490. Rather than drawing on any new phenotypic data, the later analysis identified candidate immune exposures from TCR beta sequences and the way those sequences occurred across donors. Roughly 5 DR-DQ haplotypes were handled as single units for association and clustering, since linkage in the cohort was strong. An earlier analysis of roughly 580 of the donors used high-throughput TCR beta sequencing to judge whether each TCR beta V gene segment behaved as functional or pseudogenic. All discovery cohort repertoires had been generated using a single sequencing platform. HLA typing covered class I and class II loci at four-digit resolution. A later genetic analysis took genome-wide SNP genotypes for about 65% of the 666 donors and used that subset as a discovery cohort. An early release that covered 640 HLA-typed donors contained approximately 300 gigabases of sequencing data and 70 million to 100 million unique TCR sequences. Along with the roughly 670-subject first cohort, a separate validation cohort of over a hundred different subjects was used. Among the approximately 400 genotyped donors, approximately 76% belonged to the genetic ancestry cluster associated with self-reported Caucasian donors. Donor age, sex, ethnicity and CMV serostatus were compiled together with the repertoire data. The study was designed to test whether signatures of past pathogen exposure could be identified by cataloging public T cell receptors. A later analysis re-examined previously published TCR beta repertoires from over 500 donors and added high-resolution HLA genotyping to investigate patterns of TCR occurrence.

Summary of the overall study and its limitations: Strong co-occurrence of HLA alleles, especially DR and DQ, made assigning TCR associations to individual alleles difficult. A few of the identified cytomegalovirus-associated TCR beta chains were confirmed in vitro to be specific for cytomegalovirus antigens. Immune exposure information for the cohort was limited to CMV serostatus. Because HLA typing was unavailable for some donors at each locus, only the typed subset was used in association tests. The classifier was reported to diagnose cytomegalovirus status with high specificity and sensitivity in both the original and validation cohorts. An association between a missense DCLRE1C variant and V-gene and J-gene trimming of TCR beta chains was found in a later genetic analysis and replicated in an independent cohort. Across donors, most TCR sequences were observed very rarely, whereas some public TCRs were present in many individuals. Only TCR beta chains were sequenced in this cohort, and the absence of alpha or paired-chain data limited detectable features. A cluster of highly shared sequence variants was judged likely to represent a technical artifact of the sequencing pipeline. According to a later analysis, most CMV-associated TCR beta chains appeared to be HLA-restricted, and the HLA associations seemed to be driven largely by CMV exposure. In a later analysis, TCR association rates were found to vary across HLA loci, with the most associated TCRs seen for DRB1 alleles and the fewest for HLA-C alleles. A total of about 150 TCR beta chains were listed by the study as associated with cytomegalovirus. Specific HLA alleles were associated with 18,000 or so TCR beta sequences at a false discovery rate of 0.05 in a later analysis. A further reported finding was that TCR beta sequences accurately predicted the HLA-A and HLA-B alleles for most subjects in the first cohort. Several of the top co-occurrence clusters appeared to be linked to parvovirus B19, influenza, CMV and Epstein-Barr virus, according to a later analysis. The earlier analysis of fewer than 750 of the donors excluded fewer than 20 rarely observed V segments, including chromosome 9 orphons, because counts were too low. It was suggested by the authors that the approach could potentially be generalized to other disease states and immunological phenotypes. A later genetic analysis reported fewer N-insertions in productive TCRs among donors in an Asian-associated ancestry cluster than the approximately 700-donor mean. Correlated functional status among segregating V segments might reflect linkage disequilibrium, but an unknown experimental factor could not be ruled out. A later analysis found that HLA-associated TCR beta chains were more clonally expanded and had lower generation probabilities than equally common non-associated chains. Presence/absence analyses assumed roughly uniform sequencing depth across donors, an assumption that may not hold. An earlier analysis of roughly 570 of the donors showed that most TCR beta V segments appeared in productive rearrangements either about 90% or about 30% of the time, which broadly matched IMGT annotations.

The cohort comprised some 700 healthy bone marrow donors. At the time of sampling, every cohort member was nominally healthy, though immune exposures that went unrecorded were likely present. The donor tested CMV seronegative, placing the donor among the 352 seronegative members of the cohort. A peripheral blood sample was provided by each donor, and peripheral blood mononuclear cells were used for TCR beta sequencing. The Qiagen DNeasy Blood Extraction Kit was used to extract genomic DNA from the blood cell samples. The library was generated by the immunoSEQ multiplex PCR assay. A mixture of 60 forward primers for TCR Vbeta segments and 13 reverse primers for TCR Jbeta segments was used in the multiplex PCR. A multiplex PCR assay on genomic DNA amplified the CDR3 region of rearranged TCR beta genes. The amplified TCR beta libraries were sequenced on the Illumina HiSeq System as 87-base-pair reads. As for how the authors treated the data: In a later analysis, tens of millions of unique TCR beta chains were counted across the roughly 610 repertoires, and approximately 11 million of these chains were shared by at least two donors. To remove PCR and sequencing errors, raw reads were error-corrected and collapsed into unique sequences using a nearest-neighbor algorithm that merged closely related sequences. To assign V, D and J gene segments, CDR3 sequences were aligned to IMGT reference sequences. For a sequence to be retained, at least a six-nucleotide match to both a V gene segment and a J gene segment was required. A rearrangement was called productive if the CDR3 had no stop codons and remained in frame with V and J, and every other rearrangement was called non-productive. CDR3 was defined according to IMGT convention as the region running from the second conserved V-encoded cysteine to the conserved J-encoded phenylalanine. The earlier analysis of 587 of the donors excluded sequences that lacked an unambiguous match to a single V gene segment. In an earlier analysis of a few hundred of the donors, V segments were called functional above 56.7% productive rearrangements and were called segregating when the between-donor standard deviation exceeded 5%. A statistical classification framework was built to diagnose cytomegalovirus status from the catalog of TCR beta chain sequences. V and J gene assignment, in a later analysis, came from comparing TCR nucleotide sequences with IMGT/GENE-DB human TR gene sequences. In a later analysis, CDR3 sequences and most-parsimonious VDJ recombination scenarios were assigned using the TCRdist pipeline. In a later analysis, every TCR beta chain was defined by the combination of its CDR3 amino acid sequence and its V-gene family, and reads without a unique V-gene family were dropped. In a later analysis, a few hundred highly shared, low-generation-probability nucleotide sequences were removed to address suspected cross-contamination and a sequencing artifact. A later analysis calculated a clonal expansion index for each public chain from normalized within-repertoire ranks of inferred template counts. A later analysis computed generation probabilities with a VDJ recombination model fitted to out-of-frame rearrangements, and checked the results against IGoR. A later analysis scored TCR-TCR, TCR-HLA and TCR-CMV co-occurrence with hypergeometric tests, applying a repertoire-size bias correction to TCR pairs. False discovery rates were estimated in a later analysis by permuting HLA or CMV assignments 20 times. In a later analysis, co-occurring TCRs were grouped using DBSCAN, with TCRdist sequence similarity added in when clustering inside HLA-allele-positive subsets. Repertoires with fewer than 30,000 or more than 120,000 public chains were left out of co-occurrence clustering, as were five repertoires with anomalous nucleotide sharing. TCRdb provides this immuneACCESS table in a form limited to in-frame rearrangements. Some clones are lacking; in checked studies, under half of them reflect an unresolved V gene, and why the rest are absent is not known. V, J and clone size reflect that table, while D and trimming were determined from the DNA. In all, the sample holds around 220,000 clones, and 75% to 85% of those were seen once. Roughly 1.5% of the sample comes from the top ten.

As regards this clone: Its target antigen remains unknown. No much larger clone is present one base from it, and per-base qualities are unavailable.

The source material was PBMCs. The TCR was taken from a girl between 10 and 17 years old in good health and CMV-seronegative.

The DNA reads as follows: TGCGCCAGCTTATTAATAGCGGGAGTGTATGGGCAGTACTTC. This yields the protein CASLLIAGVYGQYF. The rearranged chain carries TRBV5-1 and TRBJ2-7; a stretch of 9 junction bases matches TRBD2. Counted from cysteine to phenylalanine, this CDR3 has 14 amino acids. Only the CDR3 part of the read is kept: 42 bases, read in frame from the first base. Trimming leaves V shorter by 7 bases and J shorter by 9 bases, with the junction holding 14 bases beyond the gene matches. Per the germline V gene, SGHRS is the CDR1 and YFSETQ is the CDR2.